This is a list of T cell receptor beta chains from one sample in a study of CD4 T cells in relation to SARS-CoV-2 and coronaviruses. Libraries were prepared by immunoSEQ multiplex PCR; TCRdb keeps only in-frame clonotypes and omits some of them. This sample has approximately 70,000 clones, with 85% to 95% found just once. The sample was naive CD4+ T cells from PBMCs. These receptor sequences come from a human donor in good health. Both conserved end residues are part of each CDR3. The order of the fields is V gene, D gene, J gene, CDR3 protein, CDR3 DNA. D genes are given only for firm matches.

>TRBV5-1|-|TRBJ1-1
CASRRQVQANTEAFF
TGCGCCAGCAGAAGACAGGTCCAAGCGAACACTGAAGCTTTCTTT
>TRBV29-1|-|TRBJ1-4
CSVGATNEKLFF
TGCAGCGTCGGAGCAACTAATGAAAAACTGTTTTTT
>TRBV5-6|-|TRBJ1-6
CASSFARAGPLHF
TGTGCCAGCAGCTTTGCTCGGGCGGGACCCCTCCACTTT
>TRBV2|-|TRBJ2-5
CASSDSGQETQYF
TGTGCCAGCAGTGACAGCGGCCAAGAGACCCAGTACTTC
>TRBV5-1|-|TRBJ2-7
CASSFEGTSSYEQYF
TGCGCCAGCAGCTTCGAGGGGACAAGCTCCTACGAGCAGTACTTC
>TRBV5-1|TRBD1|TRBJ1-1
CASSPQGANTEAFF
TGCGCCAGCAGCCCCCAGGGGGCGAACACTGAAGCTTTCTTT
>TRBV18|-|TRBJ2-1
CASSQEAYNEQFF
TGTGCCAGCTCACAGGAAGCCTACAATGAGCAGTTCTTC
>TRBV27|-|TRBJ1-5
CASRQPGLSNQPQHF
TGTGCCAGCAGACAACCGGGCCTCAGCAATCAGCCCCAGCATTTT
>TRBV19|-|TRBJ2-5
CATSLGSETQYF
TGTGCCACGTCTCTTGGGTCCGAGACCCAGTACTTC
>TRBV3-1/TRBV3-2|-|TRBJ2-4
CASSQMRGGDIQYF
TGTGCCAGCAGCCAAATGAGGGGTGGAGACATTCAGTACTTC
>TRBV5-4|TRBD2|TRBJ2-7
CASNKGGLAGVYEQYF
TGTGCCAGCAACAAAGGGGGACTAGCGGGAGTGTACGAGCAGTACTTC
>TRBV5-1|TRBD1|TRBJ2-7
CASSLPGQGKHEQYF
TGCGCCAGCAGCCTACCGGGACAGGGTAAACACGAGCAGTACTTC
>TRBV28|-|TRBJ2-3
CASGVLVGEDVQYF
TGTGCCAGCGGGGTGCTTGTTGGCGAAGACGTGCAGTATTTT
>TRBV6-5|TRBD2|TRBJ2-2
CATNSGLVPGELFF
TGTGCCACCAACTCGGGACTAGTTCCCGGGGAGCTGTTTTTT
>TRBV5-1|TRBD1|TRBJ2-5
CASSDTGQGAETQYF
TGCGCCAGCAGCGATACGGGACAGGGGGCGGAGACCCAGTACTTC
>TRBV4-3|TRBD2|TRBJ2-3
CASSQENGGAGTDTQYF
TGCGCCAGCAGCCAAGAGAACGGGGGGGCAGGCACAGATACGCAGTATTTT
>TRBV5-1|-|TRBJ1-2
CASSPSQSEGYTF
TGCGCCAGCAGCCCGTCTCAGTCAGAGGGCTACACCTTC
>TRBV7-2|TRBD1|TRBJ2-5
CASSKQGSGETQYF
TGTGCCAGCAGCAAACAGGGGTCGGGGGAGACCCAGTACTTC
>TRBV7-9|-|TRBJ2-3
CASSLYIGAGYADTQYF
TGTGCCAGCAGCTTGTATATTGGGGCAGGATATGCAGATACGCAGTATTTT
>TRBV6-5|TRBD2|TRBJ2-1
CASITSGGPYNEQFF
TGTGCCAGCATCACTAGCGGCGGCCCCTACAATGAGCAGTTCTTC
>TRBV9|-|TRBJ2-3
CASSGINRVSTDTQYF
TGTGCCAGCAGCGGGATAAACAGGGTTAGCACAGATACGCAGTATTTT